The next 29 T cell receptor beta chains were all read from a single sample in a study of breast tumors, draining lymph nodes, adjacent tissues. TCRdb called the multiplex PCR reads again in MiXCR, with one record for every CDR3 protein. This table holds some 100,000 distinct CDR3 sequences, approximately 22% found once. Axillary draining lymph nodes of breast cancer patients supplied the node samples. The sequencing input was axillary lymph node tissue. These receptors all come from a female donor with breast cancer. Some clones in this sample may be carry-over from other donors' samples.

A note on this clonotype: A much larger clone lies a single base off, so this may be a read error. V usage is TRBV2 and J usage is TRBJ2-3, with D hard to call. CDR1 SNHLY and CDR2 FYNNEI come from the germline V gene. The CDR3 has 11 residues. CDR3 protein: CAGSELDTQYF. CDR3 in DNA: TGTGCCGGCAGTGAGTTAGATACGCAGTATTTT. Full variable domain (missing parts from reference TRBV2 and TRBJ2-3): EPEVTQTPSHQVTQMGQEVILRCVPISNHLYFYWYRQILGQKVEFLVSFYNNEISEKSEIFDDQFSVERPDGSNFTLKIRSTKLEDSAMYFCAGSELDTQYFGPGTRLTVL.

This clonotype appeared many times. The gene calls are TRBV5-4 and TRBJ2-7; 7 bases are a match to TRBD2. This CDR3 region has 14 residues. The J segment lost 5 bases and the V segment lost 4 bases, leaving 9 bases of the junction unmatched. Germline V gene lookup returns CDR1 SGHNT and CDR2 YYREEE (reference sequence). This chain's CDR3 is CASSRSGGYDEQYF. The CDR3 region has the DNA TGTGCCAGCAGCCGGTCGGGGGGATATGACGAGCAGTACTTC.

In this sample, this clonotype turned up many times. This chain connects TRBV24-1 to TRBJ2-1, with TRBD1 matching over 9 bases. Unmatched junction bases numbered 8, after V lost 5 bases and J lost 7 bases. Germline V gene lookup returns CDR1 KGHDR and CDR2 SFDVKD. The CDR3 extends over 15 amino acids. CDR3 sequence (DNA): TGTGCCACCAGTGGCACCGGGACAGGGAGTAATGAGCAGTTCTTC. Amino acids: CATSGTGTGSNEQFF.

The chain couples TRBV12-3 or TRBV12-4 to TRBJ2-7, with 7 bases aligning to TRBD1. The CDR3 is 14 residues long. The ends lost 6 bases at V and 1 base at J; junction bases unmatched: 6. CDR3 nucleotides: TGTGCCAGCAGCTTGACAGGGACGTCCTACGAGCAGTACTTC. Its protein product is CASSLTGTSYEQYF.

This clonotype was picked up many times. This chain connects TRBV6-1 to TRBJ2-5; TRBD1 matches at 12 bases. The CDR3 loop spans 16 amino acids. With 7 bases clipped from V and 1 base from J, the junction kept 7 bases outside the gene matches. CDR1 and CDR2 (germline): MNHNS, SASEGT. This CDR3 is CASNNPGQGAQETQYF. CDR3 sequence (DNA): TGTGCCAGCAATAATCCGGGACAGGGGGCCCAAGAGACCCAGTACTTC.

This clonotype was detected a few times. The V and J genes are TRBV6-2 or TRBV6-3 and TRBJ2-1, with 7 bases fitting TRBD2. Losses at the gene ends were 8 bases for V and 8 bases for J; bases not matched to a gene: 12. The CDR3 consists of 14 residues. Looked up from germline, CDR1 is MNHEY and CDR2 is SVGEGT. The CDR3 protein is CASRPASGVYEQFF. As DNA, the CDR3 is TGTGCCAGCCGACCCGCCAGCGGGGTCTATGAGCAGTTCTTC.

The sample holds many counts of this clonotype. This chain links TRBV30 with TRBJ1-6; 8 bases map to TRBD1. Germline CDR1 reads GTSNPN; CDR2 reads SVGIG (reference sequence). The CDR3 runs 15 residues. The V segment lost 0 bases and the J segment 9 bases; nucleotides outside the gene matches: 7. In DNA form, the CDR3 reads TGTGCCTGGAGTGTTACAGGGGGGACCTTTTCACCCCTCCACTTT. Its protein product is CAWSVTGGTFSPLHF. Supplemented by reference TRBV30 and TRBJ1-6, the full variable domain reads SQTIHQWPATLVQPVGSPLSLECTVEGTSNPNLYWYRQAAGRGLQLLFYSVGIGQISSEVPQNLSASRPQDRQFILSSKKLLLSDSGFYLCAWSVTGGTFSPLHFGNGTRLTVT.

This clonotype was observed at least ten times. This chain uses TRBV2 with TRBJ1-5; no reliable D call. This CDR3 has 15 residues. V gave up 4 bases and J gave up 0 bases, with 10 bases separating them. Germline values: CDR1 SNHLY, CDR2 FYNNEI. The chain's CDR3 is CASSAIPYSNQPQHF. Here the CDR3 DNA reads TGTGCCAGCAGTGCGATACCTTATAGCAATCAGCCCCAGCATTTT. The variable domain in full, completed from reference TRBV2 and TRBJ1-5, reads EPEVTQTPSHQVTQMGQEVILRCVPISNHLYFYWYRQILGQKVEFLVSFYNNEISEKSEIFDDQFSVERPDGSNFTLKIRSTKLEDSAMYFCASSAIPYSNQPQHFGDGTRLSIL.

This clonotype was counted at least ten times. V and J are TRBV2 and TRBJ1-2; TRBD1 might be the D (5 bases). CDR1 and CDR2 from the germline V gene are SNHLY and FYNNEI. The length of the CDR3 is 15 residues. V dropped 8 bases and J dropped 4 bases, with 20 bases sitting between them. The CDR3 bases are TGTGCCAGCGAGGGGCGGGCAGGGAGGGGCTATGGCTACACCTTC. This translates into CASEGRAGRGYGYTF. The whole variable domain, filled in from reference TRBV2 and TRBJ1-2, reads EPEVTQTPSHQVTQMGQEVILRCVPISNHLYFYWYRQILGQKVEFLVSFYNNEISEKSEIFDDQFSVERPDGSNFTLKIRSTKLEDSAMYFCASEGRAGRGYGYTFGSGTRLTVV.

This clonotype was observed at least ten times. The chain is built from TRBV20-1 and TRBJ1-5; D not certain. Between the trimmed V and J ends, which lost 3 bases and 4 bases, there was a span of 7 bases. CDR3 length: 12 residues. The germline V gene encodes CDR1 DFQATT and CDR2 SNEGSKA (reference sequence). CDR3 nucleotide sequence: TGCAGTGCTAGGGGCGCGAATCAGCCCCAGCATTTT. Translated: CSARGANQPQHF.

This clonotype showed up just a few times. The J gene is TRBJ2-5, the V gene TRBV7-6; 7 bases map to TRBD1. This CDR3 spans 13 amino acids. Germline CDR1 and CDR2: SGHVS and FNYEAQ. The V gene end was trimmed by 5 bases and the J gene end by 10 bases; junction bases not matched to a gene: 10. CDR3 sequence: CASSPGGGDSQYF. The CDR3, as DNA: TGTGCCAGCAGCCCAGGGGGTGGCGATAGCCAGTACTTC.

The table lists this clonotype with many counts. The V and J genes are TRBV4-1 and TRBJ2-7, with no clear D. Deletions cut 3 bases from V and 1 base from J, with 10 bases between. The CDR3 spans 14 residues. Germline V CDR1 and CDR2: MGHRA, YSYEKL. The CDR3 DNA sequence: TGCGCCAGCAGCCACCCACCTAAATCCTACGAGCAGTACTTC. It translates to CASSHPPKSYEQYF.

This clonotype showed up many times. The chain has TRBV20-1 and TRBJ1-2, with D unresolved. The V gene lost 6 bases and the J gene lost 6 bases, with 17 bases spanning the gap. This CDR3 has 13 residues. CDR1 and CDR2 from the germline V gene are DFQATT and SNEGSKA (reference sequence). CDR3 sequence reads: CSAHEGGRNGYTF. The CDR3 DNA sequence: TGCAGTGCCCATGAGGGAGGGCGGAATGGCTACACCTTC.

Ten or more counts support this clonotype. The genes are TRBV7-3 and TRBJ2-1; D gene unclear. The germline V and J ends were trimmed by 5 bases and 8 bases, with 16 bases remaining between them. Germline V gene lookup returns CDR1 SGHTA and CDR2 FQGTGA. The CDR3 is 14 residues long. The CDR3 is CASSDFPLGDEQFF. The CDR3 DNA is TGTGCCAGCAGCGACTTCCCTCTGGGCGATGAGCAGTTCTTC.

In this sample, this clonotype is medium-sized (0.01 to 0.1%). This chain uses TRBV10-3 with TRBJ2-7; 7 nucleotides match TRBD1. The CDR3 loop spans 13 amino acids. Germline V CDR1 and CDR2: ENHRY, SYGVKD. Unmatched junction bases numbered 6, after V lost 6 bases and J lost 4 bases. Here the CDR3 reads CAISGQEHYEQYF. The CDR3 DNA is TGTGCCATCAGCGGACAGGAACATTACGAGCAGTACTTC.

Many counts were recorded for this clonotype. The chain employs TRBV2 and TRBJ1-4, with D possibly TRBD1 on 5 matching bases. The CDR3 has 13 residues. Trimming took off 5 bases at V and 8 bases at J, with 12 bases between the two ends. CDR1 is SNHLY, CDR2 FYNNEI, per germline. The CDR3 loop is CASSRGVQEKLFF. The CDR3, as DNA: TGTGCCAGCAGTCGGGGGGTACAAGAAAAACTGTTTTTT. Using reference TRBV2 and TRBJ1-4 for the parts outside the CDR3, the full variable domain is EPEVTQTPSHQVTQMGQEVILRCVPISNHLYFYWYRQILGQKVEFLVSFYNNEISEKSEIFDDQFSVERPDGSNFTLKIRSTKLEDSAMYFCASSRGVQEKLFFGSGTQLSVL.

This clonotype was detected ten times or more. The chain recombines TRBV7-2 with TRBJ1-2, with D tentatively TRBD1 (6 bases). The V and J ends lost 6 bases and 8 bases respectively, with 16 bases between them. CDR1 and CDR2 (germline): SGHTA, FQGNSA. This CDR3 is 13 amino acids long. The CDR3 is CASRGAGVRGYTF. The CDR3 nucleotides are TGTGCCAGCAGGGGGGCAGGTGTCAGAGGCTACACCTTC.

This clonotype has ten or more counts. V is TRBV7-2 and J is TRBJ2-5, with D possibly being TRBD1 or TRBD2 (5 bases each). CDR3 length equals 14 residues. CDR1 is SGHTA and CDR2 is FQGNSA in the germline V gene. The ends were cut back, 1 base at V and 6 bases at J, with 12 bases in the middle. As DNA, the CDR3 is TGTGCCAGCAGCTTAGTTGGTGGGGGTAAGACCCAGTACTTC. This codes for CASSLVGGGKTQYF.

This clonotype has more than one count but fewer than ten. The J gene is TRBJ2-1, the V gene TRBV5-6, with a possible D match to TRBD1 (7 bases). The V gene's germline CDR1 is SGHDT and CDR2 YYEEEE. The ends were cut back, 4 bases at V and 4 bases at J, with 18 bases in the middle. The CDR3 contains 16 residues. DNA for the CDR3: TGTGCCAGCAGCCCCATAAACAGGGGACTGTACAATGAGCAGTTCTTC. Its translation is CASSPINRGLYNEQFF.

This clonotype occurred many times. The chain uses TRBV10-3 and TRBJ1-5; D is possibly TRBD1 (5 bases). Germline V CDR1 and CDR2: ENHRY, SYGVKD. V dropped 11 bases and J dropped 6 bases, with 14 bases sitting between them. CDR3 length: 12 amino acids. This CDR3 is CAVSGGGQPQHF. Written as DNA, the CDR3 is TGTGCCGTATCAGGTGGGGGTCAGCCCCAGCATTTT.

To note about this clonotype: This may be a read error: a much more frequent sequence differs by one nucleotide. The rearrangement links TRBV29-1 to TRBJ1-2; perhaps TRBD1 as D (5 bases). Germline V lookup: CDR1 SQVTM, CDR2 ANQGSEA. CDR3 size: 15 residues. The DNA of the CDR3 is TGCGGCGTTGAAGACTTTCCAGGGCTGGACTATGGCTACACCTTC. Translating gives CGVEDFPGLDYGYTF.

Many counts were recorded for this clonotype. The chain uses TRBV11-2 and TRBJ2-5; a possible D gene is TRBD2 (7 bases). Trimming cost V 4 bases and J 5 bases, with 17 bases left between them. Germline-derived CDR1 and CDR2 are SGHAT and FQNNGV. The CDR3 is made up of 15 amino acids. CDR3 amino acids: CASSSLGGGGETQYF. The CDR3, as DNA: TGTGCCAGCAGCTCCTTGGGAGGGGGTGGGGAGACCCAGTACTTC.

In its sample, this clonotype was seen many times. This chain uses TRBV2 with TRBJ1-2; 7 bases fit TRBD1. V lost 6 bases and J lost 6; bases outside the gene matches: 10. Per the germline V gene, CDR1 is SNHLY and CDR2 is FYNNEI. The CDR3 is 14 amino acids. The CDR3 DNA sequence: TGTGCCAGCAGGGCCGGACAGGTTTTAGATGGCTACACCTTC. Amino acids: CASRAGQVLDGYTF.

Notes on this clonotype: The germline gene is not matched at one end of the junction; a read error may be the cause. J is TRBJ1-5 and V is TRBV5-6; no clear D gene. CDR1 is SGHDT and CDR2 is YYEEEE in the germline V gene. CDR3 length: 12 amino acids. Here the CDR3 DNA reads TGTCCCAGCAGCTTTGGGCATCAGCCCCAGCATTTT. It codes for CPSSFGHQPQHF.

This clonotype was observed many times. The chain combines TRBV14 with TRBJ2-3; D remains ambiguous. This CDR3 is built from 15 residues. Germline loops: CDR1 SGHDN, CDR2 FVKESK. Trimming cost V 0 bases and J 2 bases, with 9 bases left between them. The CDR3 spells CASSQDRLNTDTQYF. The CDR3 DNA reads TGTGCCAGCAGCCAAGATCGGCTAAACACAGATACGCAGTATTTT.

This clonotype was detected ten times or more. The J gene is TRBJ1-2, the V gene TRBV5-6; D not resolved. The CDR3 covers 11 residues. Germline values: CDR1 SGHDT, CDR2 YYEEEE. V was pared by 4 bases and J by 8 bases, with 9 bases between. CDR3 in amino acids: CASSGPGGYTF. In nucleotides, the CDR3 is TGTGCCAGCAGCGGACCGGGGGGCTACACCTTC.

The chain couples TRBV27 to TRBJ2-1, with a possible D match to TRBD1 (6 bases). Germline-derived CDR1 and CDR2 are MNHEY and SMNVEV (reference sequence). CDR3 length equals 14 residues. V was clipped by 2 bases and J by 6 bases, with 11 bases between them. CDR3 nucleotides: TGTGCCAGCAGTTTAGGGGGCAGGGCCAATGAGCAGTTCTTC. Translated, it gives CASSLGGRANEQFF.

This clonotype has at least ten counts. The chain joins TRBV20-1 to TRBJ2-6, with D tentatively TRBD1 (7 bases). CDR1 and CDR2 (germline): DFQATT, SNEGSKA (reference sequence). Trimming stripped 1 base from V and 1 base from J, with 11 bases between. The CDR3 is 16 residues long. CDR3 residues: CSARGAGGSGANVLTF. CDR3 nucleotides: TGCAGTGCTAGAGGGGCAGGGGGGTCTGGGGCCAACGTCCTGACTTTC.

This clonotype showed up many times. V is TRBV4-1 and J is TRBJ1-5, with TRBD1 as a possible D gene (5 bases). With 1 base removed from V and 7 bases from J, the gap between germline ends came to 11 bases. The CDR3 is 14 amino acids. Germline loops: CDR1 MGHRA, CDR2 YSYEKL. The CDR3 nucleotides are TGCGCCAGCAGCCAAGGGTTAGGGGTCCAGCCCCAGCATTTT. It translates to CASSQGLGVQPQHF.